The 22 T cell receptor beta chains presented below share a single source sample, sequenced in a study of blood T cell repertoires in COVID-19. TCRdb's copy holds only in-frame clones and misses some; the assay was immunoSEQ multiplex PCR. Altogether 160,000 or so clones are present, roughly 82% being singletons, with the ten largest covering roughly 8.1%. The sample consisted of peripheral blood. These receptors all stem from a woman in her 70s with acute or convalescent COVID-19.

About this clone: Distinct nucleotide sequences in the sample also encode this CDR3. The chain combines TRBV28 with TRBJ2-3; unclear D gene. There are 13 residues in the CDR3. The V end was cut by 3 bases, the J end by 0 bases, with 4 bases between. CDR1 and CDR2 from the germline V gene are MDHEN and SYDVKM. The CDR3: CASSLGSTDTQYF. DNA of the CDR3: TGTGCCAGCAGTTTGGGCAGCACAGATACGCAGTATTTT.

This clone was counted at least ten times. This chain connects TRBV13 to TRBJ2-1; 9 bases align to TRBD1. Germline V gene data show CDR1 as PRHDT and CDR2 as FYEKMQ (reference sequence). V lost 5 bases, J lost 5 bases, and 10 bases stayed unmatched. CDR3 length: 16 amino acids. CDR3 residues: CASSVYPGQGDNEQFF. CDR3 coding DNA: TGTGCCAGCAGCGTCTACCCGGGACAGGGTGACAATGAGCAGTTCTTC.

The V gene is TRBV5-1, the J gene TRBJ2-2, with 8 bases identical to TRBD1. Germline lookup yields CDR1 SGHRS and CDR2 YFSETQ. Trimming cost V 3 bases and J 7 bases; bases outside gene matches: 8. This CDR3 spans 15 amino acids. Here the CDR3 DNA reads TGCGCCAGCAGCTACGGGACAGGTAGTATCGGGGAGCTGTTTTTT. This translates into CASSYGTGSIGELFF.

The chain uses TRBV10-3 and TRBJ1-1, with 8 bases identical to TRBD1. Germline CDR1 and CDR2: ENHRY and SYGVKD. The CDR3 sequence is 15 residues long. With V trimmed by 6 bases and J by 3 bases, 9 bases remained unmatched. CDR3 residues: CAIREQGVGDTEAFF. CDR3 DNA: TGTGCCATCAGGGAACAGGGGGTTGGCGACACTGAAGCTTTCTTT.

The rearrangement links TRBV19 to TRBJ2-3; TRBD2 is a possible D gene (5 bases). The CDR3 sequence is 13 residues long. Germline-derived CDR1 and CDR2 are LNHDA and SQIVND (reference sequence). Trimming removed 10 bases from V and 0 bases from J, with 11 bases in between. Here the CDR3 reads CATRGGSTDTQYF. In DNA, the CDR3 is TGTGCCACCCGGGGTGGGAGCACAGATACGCAGTATTTT.

The rearrangement links TRBV18 to TRBJ1-1; D call uncertain. Trimming removed 4 bases at V and 8 bases at J, with 8 bases between. The CDR3 covers 11 residues. Germline-derived CDR1 and CDR2 are KGHSH and LQKENI. The CDR3 DNA follows: TGTGCCAGCTCACGGCAGGAAGAAGCTTTCTTT. It translates to CASSRQEEAFF. The whole variable domain, filled in from reference TRBV18 and TRBJ1-1, reads NAGVMQNPRHLVRRRGQEARLRCSPMKGHSHVYWYRQLPEEGLKFMVYLQKENIIDESGMPKERFSAEFPKEGPSILRIQQVVRGDSAAYFCASSRQEEAFFGQGTRLTVV.

The genes are TRBV3-1 (or the pseudogene TRBV3-2) and TRBJ2-7; 9 bases map to TRBD2. The V gene's germline CDR1 is LGHDT and CDR2 YNNKEL (reference sequence). This CDR3 comprises 15 residues. Unmatched junction bases numbered 12, after V lost 5 bases and J lost 7 bases. CDR3 residues: CASSVSGSGVREQYF. The CDR3 DNA reads TGTGCCAGCAGCGTTAGCGGGAGTGGGGTAAGGGAGCAGTACTTC.

The rearrangement links TRBV30 to TRBJ1-1; a weak D match, TRBD1 (5 bases). Trimming shortened V by 3 bases and J by 1 base, and 15 bases separated the two germline ends. The CDR3 has 15 residues. CDR1 is GTSNPN, CDR2 SVGIG, per germline (reference sequence). Here the CDR3 DNA reads TGTGCCTGGAGCGGACGGGGACTGAAGAACACTGAAGCTTTCTTT. Translation gives CAWSGRGLKNTEAFF.

The CDR3 reads CASSFRGMNTEAFF. In DNA, the CDR3 is TGTGCCAGCAGTTTCAGGGGTATGAACACTGAAGCTTTCTTT. The chain has TRBV6-2 or TRBV6-3 and TRBJ1-1, with D possibly matching TRBD1 (6 bases). V shed 4 bases and J shed 0 bases, with 9 bases lying between them. The CDR3 runs to 14 residues. Germline lookup yields CDR1 MNHEY and CDR2 SVGEGT.

This clone was seen just once. The chain carries TRBV2 and TRBJ1-2; 8 positions agree with TRBD1. Germline CDR1 SNHLY, CDR2 FYNNEI. V trimming: 5 bases; J trimming: 11 bases; junction bases outside the gene matches: 7. The CDR3 has 12 amino acids. The chain's CDR3 is CASSQTGESYTF. In nucleotides, the CDR3 is TGTGCCAGCAGTCAGACAGGGGAATCGTACACCTTC. Filled out from reference TRBV2 and TRBJ1-2, the complete variable domain reads EPEVTQTPSHQVTQMGQEVILRCVPISNHLYFYWYRQILGQKVEFLVSFYNNEISEKSEIFDDQFSVERPDGSNFTLKIRSTKLEDSAMYFCASSQTGESYTFGSGTRLTVV.

This clone turned up a few times. This chain links TRBV5-5 with TRBJ2-3, with TRBD2 matching over 12 bases. V lost 4 bases and J lost 5; bases outside the gene matches: 8. This CDR3 is built from 16 residues. Germline CDR1 and CDR2: SGHKS and YYEKEE (reference sequence). The CDR3 nucleotides read TGTGCCAGCAGCCACCAACTAGCGGGGGGCCGAGATACGCAGTATTTT. Amino acid sequence: CASSHQLAGGRDTQYF. Looking up the rest from reference TRBV5-5 and TRBJ2-3 gives the full variable domain: DAGVTQSPTHLIKTRGQQVTLRCSPISGHKSVSWYQQVLGQGPQFIFQYYEKEERGRGNFPDRFSARQFPNYSSELNVNALLLGDSALYLCASSHQLAGGRDTQYFGPGTRLTVL.

The V gene is TRBV1, the J gene TRBJ1-4. TRBV1 is a pseudogene locus. CDR3 length: 14 residues. Here the CDR3 reads CTSSHRRRFEKLFF. The CDR3 nucleotides read TGCACCAGCAGCCACCGCCGGAGGTTTGAAAAACTGTTTTTT.

CDR3: CASSQEQGTYEQYF. The CDR3 nucleotides are TGCGCCAGCAGCCAAGAACAGGGGACCTACGAGCAGTACTTC. The chain joins TRBV4-3 to TRBJ2-7; the match to TRBD1 covers 7 bases. There are 14 residues in the CDR3. CDR1 is LGHNA and CDR2 is YSLEER in the germline V gene. Trimming cost V 0 bases and J 2 bases; bases outside gene matches: 1.

This rearrangement joins TRBV5-6 to TRBJ2-7, with 9 bases aligning to TRBD2. The germline CDR1 and CDR2 sequences are SGHDT and YYEEEE. Trimming cost V 0 bases and J 2 bases; bases outside gene matches: 6. The CDR3 sequence is 16 residues long. CDR3 residues: CASSLEASGAPYEQYF. Here the CDR3 DNA reads TGTGCCAGCAGCTTGGAGGCTAGCGGGGCCCCCTACGAGCAGTACTTC.

The V call is TRBV4-3, the J call TRBJ1-4; D ambiguous. V was trimmed by 0 bases and J by 15 bases, leaving 23 bases between them. This CDR3 region has 16 residues. Germline CDR1 is LGHNA and CDR2 is YSLEER. The CDR3: CASSQDLGMRSLTMFF. Written as DNA, the CDR3 is TGCGCCAGCAGCCAAGATCTCGGGATGCGGTCCCTTACGATGTTTTTT.

This clone showed up just once. The junction differs from germline at one of its ends, possibly a read error. The rearrangement joins TRBV7-7 to TRBJ2-7, with 12 bases lining up with TRBD2. CDR3 size: 14 residues. Germline V gene lookup returns CDR1 SSHAT and CDR2 FNYEAQ (reference sequence). The CDR3 is CASSPTSGGTEQYF. CDR3 coding DNA: TGTGCTAGCAGCCCAACTAGCGGGGGGACTGAGCAGTACTTC.

The sample holds one count of this clone. This chain uses TRBV19 with TRBJ1-5, with D uncertain. Between the trimmed V and J ends, which lost 3 bases and 4 bases, there was a span of 16 bases. In germline, CDR1 is LNHDA, CDR2 SQIVND (reference sequence). This CDR3 is 16 amino acids long. The CDR3 DNA reads TGTGCCAGTAGTATGGTGGCAGGACTAGTAAATCAGCCCCAGCATTTT. Protein: CASSMVAGLVNQPQHF.

This sequence joins TRBV9 and TRBJ1-6, with 9 bases identical to TRBD1. The CDR3 is 15 residues long. Germline loops: CDR1 SGDLS, CDR2 YYNGEE. The trim removed 3 bases at V and 9 bases at J, leaving 7 bases unmatched. The CDR3 DNA sequence: TGTGCCAGCAGCGGCGCGGGACAGGGTGGTTCACCCCTCCACTTT. Translating it yields CASSGAGQGGSPLHF.

The rearrangement uses TRBV4-3 and TRBJ2-5; TRBD2 matches 7 bases. The CDR3 runs to 15 residues. From germline, CDR1 is LGHNA and CDR2 YSLEER. With V trimmed by 0 bases and J by 4 bases, 5 bases remained unmatched. CDR3 in amino acids: CASSQDLGGGETQYF. CDR3 nucleotides: TGCGCCAGCAGCCAAGATCTGGGGGGGGGAGAGACCCAGTACTTC.

The chain links TRBV11-2 to TRBJ2-7; D possibly corresponds to TRBD2 (5 bases). Trimming cost V 3 bases and J 1 base, with 16 bases left between them. The CDR3 spans 16 residues. Germline CDR1 and CDR2: SGHAT and FQNNGV. CDR3 amino acids: CASSFPGLAGSYEQYF. The CDR3 nucleotides are TGTGCCAGCAGCTTCCCCGGGCTAGCCGGATCCTACGAGCAGTACTTC.

The CDR3 spells CASSPRVLGNTIYF. The CDR3 DNA is TGTGCCAGCAGCCCGCGGGTGTTGGGAAACACCATATATTTT. V usage is TRBV7-6 and J usage is TRBJ1-3; D remains ambiguous. The germline CDR1 and CDR2 sequences are SGHVS and FNYEAQ. CDR3 length: 14 residues. Trimming cost V 5 bases and J 4 bases, with 12 bases left between them.

The chain couples TRBV7-6 to TRBJ1-4, with TRBD1 identical over 8 bases. Germline trimming cut 4 bases from V and 6 bases from J; bases unmatched to any gene: 4. CDR1 is SGHVS and CDR2 is FNYEAQ in the germline V gene. The length of the CDR3 is 14 residues. DNA for the CDR3: TGTGCCAGCAGCTCCGGGACAGGCGATGAAAAACTGTTTTTT. Its protein product is CASSSGTGDEKLFF.